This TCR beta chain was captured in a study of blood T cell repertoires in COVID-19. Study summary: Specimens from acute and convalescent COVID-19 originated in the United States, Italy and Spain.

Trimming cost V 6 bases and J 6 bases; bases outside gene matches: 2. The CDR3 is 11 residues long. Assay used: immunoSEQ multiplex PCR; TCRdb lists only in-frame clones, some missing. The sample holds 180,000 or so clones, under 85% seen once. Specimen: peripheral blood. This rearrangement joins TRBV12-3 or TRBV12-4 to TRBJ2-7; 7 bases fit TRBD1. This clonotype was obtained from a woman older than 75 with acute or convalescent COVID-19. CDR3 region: CASRRQGEQYF. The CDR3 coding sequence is TGTGCCAGCAGACGACAGGGCGAGCAGTACTTC.